One T cell receptor (beta chain) is described in this entry. Assay: immunoSEQ multiplex PCR; the TCRdb copy retains only in-frame clones and omits some. The profile covers 200,000 to 250,000 clones, with 82% appearing a single time and more than 3% taken by the ten largest. This sample stems from a study of blood T cell repertoires in COVID-19. Turning to the study itself: Acute-phase and convalescent COVID-19 samples originated in the United States, Italy and Spain. T cells, B-cell-depleted T cells, or PBMCs provided the cDNA or gDNA that served as material.

The trim removed 4 bases at V and 3 bases at J, leaving 5 bases unmatched. The CDR3 runs to 15 residues. CDR1 SGHRS and CDR2 YFSETQ come from the germline V gene. The TCR sequence derives from an older woman who had recovered from COVID-19. The sample consisted of PBMCs or T cells enriched from blood (not recorded which). The rearrangement links TRBV5-1 to TRBJ2-1; 9 positions agree with TRBD1. The CDR3 DNA follows: TGCGCCAGCAGCCAAGGACAGGGGCGCTACAATGAGCAGTTCTTC. Its translation is CASSQGQGRYNEQFF.